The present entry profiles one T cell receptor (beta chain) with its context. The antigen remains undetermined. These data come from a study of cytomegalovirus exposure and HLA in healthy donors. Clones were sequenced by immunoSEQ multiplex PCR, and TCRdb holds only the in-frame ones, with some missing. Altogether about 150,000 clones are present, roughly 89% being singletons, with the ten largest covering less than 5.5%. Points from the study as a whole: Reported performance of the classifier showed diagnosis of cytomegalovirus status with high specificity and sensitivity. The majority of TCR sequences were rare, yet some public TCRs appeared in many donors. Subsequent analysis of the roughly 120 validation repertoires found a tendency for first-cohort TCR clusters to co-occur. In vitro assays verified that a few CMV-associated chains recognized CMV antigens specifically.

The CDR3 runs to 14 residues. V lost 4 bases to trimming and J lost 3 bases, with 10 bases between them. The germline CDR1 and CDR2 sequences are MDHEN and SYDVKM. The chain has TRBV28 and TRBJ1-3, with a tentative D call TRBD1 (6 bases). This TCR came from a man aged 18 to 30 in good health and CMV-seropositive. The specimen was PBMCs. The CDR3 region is CASSSGQFGNTIYF. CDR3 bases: TGTGCCAGCAGTTCCGGACAGTTTGGAAACACCATATATTTT.